This T cell receptor (beta chain) is from a study of Ad26.COV2.S vaccination and SARS-CoV-2 variants. Assay used: immunoSEQ multiplex PCR; TCRdb lists only in-frame clones, some missing. This table holds about 260,000 clones, around nine tenths found once. Treatment described: approximately 18 received Ad26.COV2.S at low or high dose, single or two shots; 5 received placebo; per-sample allocation not given. Collection of the samples took place on day 63 after the first injection of vaccine or placebo. Germline V gene sequence: CDR1 LNHDA, CDR2 SQIVND (reference sequence). The CDR3 spans 15 residues. Unmatched junction bases numbered 11, after V lost 7 bases and J lost 7 bases.

The origin of this receptor is a person between 18 and 65 years old who received the Ad26.COV2.S COVID-19 vaccine or a placebo. Here the sequenced sample was peripheral blood, taken in a trial of Ad26.COV2.S vaccine versus placebo. This chain uses TRBV19 with TRBJ1-4, with TRBD1 matching over 8 bases. CDR3 nucleotide sequence: TGTGCCAGTACTACCTGGACAGGGCGAGTTGAAAAACTGTTTTTT. Protein product: CASTTWTGRVEKLFF.